This record covers a single TCR beta chain. The repertoire was sequenced with immunoSEQ multiplex PCR; TCRdb's copy has only in-frame clones and lacks some. The data contain roughly 35,000 clones, 88% of them singletons. This record comes from a study of T cell changes during pregnancy in multiple sclerosis. Germline loops: CDR1 MNHEY, CDR2 SVGAGI. Trimming removed 8 bases from V and 2 bases from J, with 13 bases in between. The CDR3 covers 14 residues. The origin of this receptor is a female donor with multiple sclerosis, enrolled in a pregnancy study. This sequence joins TRBV6-5 and TRBJ1-3; no clear D. The starting material was CD4+ T cells from peripheral blood mononuclear cells, obtained before pregnancy. CDR3 protein: CASSRQVAGNTIYF. CDR3 nucleotides: TGTGCCAGCTCCCGGCAGGTTGCTGGAAACACCATATATTTT.